This is a list of T cell receptor beta chains from one sample in a study of cytotoxic CD8 clonotypes in ibrutinib-treated CLL. Using immunoSEQ multiplex PCR, the repertoire was profiled, and TCRdb retains in-frame clones only, with some absent. The repertoire holds roughly 250,000 clones, with less than 75% as singletons. The sample was PBMCs, taken after 24 months of ibrutinib treatment. The receptors stem from a human donor with chronic lymphocytic leukemia. The CDR3 runs from the conserved cysteine through the conserved F or W.

v_gene,j_gene,CDR3aa
TRBV19,TRBJ2-3,CASSIRGLASRVTDTQYF
TRBV27,TRBJ2-7,CASSSRDGTYEQYF
TRBV25-1,TRBJ2-7,CASSGGLAAAYEQYF
TRBV30,TRBJ2-2,CAWSGAWTGELFF
TRBV6-6,TRBJ2-3,CASSAPTSWDTQYF
TRBV29-1,TRBJ2-2,CSVVFGTPNTGELFF
TRBV18,TRBJ2-7,CASSSDGQGGEQYF
TRBV6-1,TRBJ2-7,CASSPGTASYEQYF
TRBV11-2,TRBJ1-2,CASSQGAGGYTF
TRBV4-2,TRBJ2-5,CASSQDRATGAALNDGTQYF
TRBV29-1,TRBJ2-1,CSVAGPLAGGSGNNEQFF
TRBV9,TRBJ2-3,CASSVYITDTQYF
TRBV9,TRBJ1-1,CASSPNPNDEAFF
TRBV10-1,TRBJ2-1,CASSDETYNEQFF
TRBV21-1,TRBJ2-7,CAGDVGGYFSYEQYF
TRBV6-5,TRBJ1-4,CASQGTTNEKLFF
TRBV29-1,TRBJ2-7,CSVAPGNSYEQYF
TRBV15,TRBJ2-1,CATSRDSLVWTGIGNEQFF
TRBV29-1,TRBJ2-3,CSVGAGGPGDTQYF
TRBV28,TRBJ1-3,CASSPRLGGAGNTIYF
TRBV27,TRBJ2-2,CASRIGKVHGELFF
TRBV10-3,TRBJ2-7,CAISEGQGYEQYF
TRBV28,TRBJ2-7,CASSLRGEQYF
TRBV13,TRBJ2-2,CASSTRDLNTGELFF
TRBV6-4,TRBJ2-3,CASSDSYAPTDTQYF
TRBV4-2,TRBJ2-1,CASSKGDDSTYNEQFF